This T cell receptor (beta chain) was sequenced during a study of radiation and T cells in renal cell carcinoma (TCRdb year 2020). Background on the whole study: Samples came from a clinical trial, in which primary renal cell carcinomas received 15 Gy stereotactic body radiation therapy followed by nephrectomy 4 weeks later. In total, approximately 53 samples, comprising 25 or so tumors and about 27 peripheral blood samples, were subjected to TCR beta sequencing. Across all 50 or so samples, 4,016,671 unique CDR3 nucleotide sequences encoding over 2.5 million unique CDR3 amino acid sequences were identified. What the authors observed across the whole study: With a single-armed trial design, the study had no way to address how radiation dose or scheduling affects the TCR repertoire. In blood, the top tumor clonotypes increased from baseline to 2 weeks after radiation and then shrank by 4 weeks, which suggests a temporary expansion of tumor-resident clones. Tracking of blood repertoire dynamics stopped at more than three weeks after treatment, with no follow-up past that point. Because pretreatment tumor biopsies were not available, the study could not determine whether clonotypes were already present within the tumor at baseline.

This specimen's time point label, interpreted: baseline pretreatment blood. Taken with the paper, the label for treatment or condition translates to: 15 Gy SBRT to primary tumor, nephrectomy 4 weeks later. Serial peripheral blood from radiation-treated patients was sampled at baseline, 2 weeks and 4 weeks after SBRT to track tumor-enriched clonotypes. Every patient had renal cell carcinoma of clear cell pathology. The QIAamp DNA Blood Mini Kit (Qiagen) was used to prepare genomic DNA for TCR sequencing. The analyses included just those samples that passed every quality control check. TCR beta libraries were generated from genomic DNA with the immunoSEQ kit, following the manufacturer's recommendations. To prepare the libraries, a first multiplex PCR with proprietary primers was run, followed by a second PCR that added unique barcodes, and a bead cleanup was done after each round. A positive control reaction and a negative control reaction, both provided in the kit, were run with every batch of samples. The final libraries underwent checking on an Agilent 4200 TapeStation D1000 ScreenTape, volumetric pooling, and quantification by qPCR. Sequencing ran on an Illumina NextSeq500 with a MidOutput 150-cycle cartridge, using 156 Read1 and 15 Index1 cycles with kit custom primers. The pooled library was loaded at 0.9 to 1 pM, with an approximately 21% PhiX control spiked in. The authors processed their data as follows. The vendor-processed data were analyzed in R, and a clonotype was defined as all T cells that share the same CDR3 nucleotide sequence. In the clone abundance analyses, frequencies in each sample were normalized to that sample's 10,000 most abundant clones. Public T cell clones, which averaged fewer than five per sample, were removed prior to analysis. An abundance difference of at least 32-fold between compartments was the criterion for calling clonotypes tumor-enriched or baseline blood-enriched. A beta-binomial differential abundance model was used to identify clonotypes that expanded or contracted between blood time points. Tumor-blood repertoire similarity was measured with the Baroni-Urbani and Buser coefficient, and group comparisons used two-tailed Wilcoxon tests in R. TCRdb mirrors the immuneACCESS table, restricted to in-frame sequences. Some clones are absent from its copies; in checked studies, under half trace to an unresolved V gene, and the reason for the others is unknown. The DNA gave D and trimming, while V, J and clone size come from that table. Across this sample there are approximately 120,000 clones, with roughly 85% seen only once. About 2.9% of the sample belongs to the ten largest clones.

As concerns this clone: Its target antigen remains unknown. Base qualities were left out, and no much larger clone turns up one base away.

Per the germline V gene, SGHTA is the CDR1 and FQGTGA is the CDR2. Including cysteine and phenylalanine, the CDR3 has 15 amino acids. Only the CDR3 portion is preserved as DNA: 45 bases, with reading frame beginning at the first base. For this chain, trimming is 5 bases at the V end and 7 bases at the J end, and the number of junction bases without a gene match is 10. The chain links TRBV7-3 with TRBJ2-2, with 7 bases in between that match TRBD1. The source is a woman aged 55-70 years with renal cell carcinoma. The specimen comprised blood, sampled from a patient whose treatment included radiotherapy and nephrectomy. The CDR3 region has the sequence CASSPMQGDVGELFF. The nucleotide sequence is TGTGCCAGCAGCCCCATGCAGGGGGATGTCGGGGAGCTGTTTTTT.